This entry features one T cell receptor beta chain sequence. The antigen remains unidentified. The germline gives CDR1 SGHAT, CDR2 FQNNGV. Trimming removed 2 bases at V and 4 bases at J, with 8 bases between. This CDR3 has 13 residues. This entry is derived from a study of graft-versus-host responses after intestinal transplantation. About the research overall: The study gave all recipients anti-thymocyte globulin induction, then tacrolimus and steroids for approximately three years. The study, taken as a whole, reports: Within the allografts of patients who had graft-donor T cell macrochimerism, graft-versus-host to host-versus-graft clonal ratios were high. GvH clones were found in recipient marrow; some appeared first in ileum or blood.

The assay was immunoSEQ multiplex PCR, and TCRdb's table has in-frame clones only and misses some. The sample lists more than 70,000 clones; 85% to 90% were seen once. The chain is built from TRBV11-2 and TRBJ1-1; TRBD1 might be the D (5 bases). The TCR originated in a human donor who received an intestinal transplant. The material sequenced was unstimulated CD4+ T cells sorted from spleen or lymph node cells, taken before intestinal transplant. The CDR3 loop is CASSLRQGTEAFF. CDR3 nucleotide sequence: TGTGCCAGCAGCTTAAGGCAGGGCACTGAAGCTTTCTTT.